A single sample is the source of the 22 T cell receptor beta chains below, sequenced in a study of control samples from healthy donors and cancer patients. Data came from immunoSEQ multiplex PCR; TCRdb stores just in-frame clones and leaves some out. The sample lists 90,000 to 110,000 clones, around 89% occurring once. Specimen: blood. The receptors originated from a woman aged 45 to 65 in good health.

This rearrangement joins TRBV30 to TRBJ2-2, with D tentatively TRBD1 (6 bases). With 2 bases removed from V and 7 bases from J, the gap between germline ends came to 11 bases. Germline CDR1 GTSNPN, CDR2 SVGIG (reference sequence). The CDR3 length is 13 residues. CDR3 bases: TGTGCCTGGAGTTCGATAGGGGGCGGGGAGCTGTTTTTT. It is translated as CAWSSIGGGELFF.

The V call is TRBV7-9, the J call TRBJ1-2; 7 bases are shared with TRBD1. The CDR3 runs 14 residues. The V and J ends lost 5 bases and 6 bases, in that order; junction bases with no gene match: 9. The germline gives CDR1 SEHNR, CDR2 FQNEAQ (reference sequence). The CDR3 DNA reads TGTGCCAGCAGCATCGGACAGGTCTCTGATGGCTACACCTTC. It yields the protein CASSIGQVSDGYTF. Looking up the rest from reference TRBV7-9 and TRBJ1-2 gives the full variable domain: DTGVSQNPRHKITKRGQNVTFRCDPISEHNRLYWYRQTLGQGPEFLTYFQNEAQLEKSRLLSDRFSAERPKGSFSTLEIQRTEQGDSAMYLCASSIGQVSDGYTFGSGTRLTVV.

The V and J genes are TRBV4-2 and TRBJ1-2; D not resolved. Per germline, CDR1 LGHNA and CDR2 YNFKEQ. The CDR3 is 16 residues long. V lost 0 bases and J 0 bases, leaving 11 bases between the germline ends. DNA for the CDR3: TGTGCCAGCAGCCAAGATAATGTACGGGCTAACTATGGCTACACCTTC. This encodes CASSQDNVRANYGYTF.

This chain joins TRBV30 and TRBJ2-1; D is ambiguous. The V end lost 0 bases, the J end lost 8 bases, and 11 bases lay between the germline ends. Per the germline V gene, CDR1 is GTSNPN and CDR2 is SVGIG (reference sequence). The CDR3 is made up of 13 amino acids. CDR3 in DNA: TGTGCCTGGAGTGTAACGCAGGTAGATGAGCAGTTCTTC. Translating gives CAWSVTQVDEQFF. Complete variable domain (other parts from reference TRBV30 and TRBJ2-1): SQTIHQWPATLVQPVGSPLSLECTVEGTSNPNLYWYRQAAGRGLQLLFYSVGIGQISSEVPQNLSASRPQDRQFILSSKKLLLSDSGFYLCAWSVTQVDEQFFGPGTRLTVL.

V gene TRBV3-1 (or the pseudogene TRBV3-2) combines with J gene TRBJ2-7; TRBD2 agrees at 7 bases. CDR3 length: 16 residues. Germline V CDR1 and CDR2: LGHDT, YNNKEL (reference sequence). Trimming took 1 base from V and 2 from J; bases not matched to a gene: 8. The CDR3 bases are TGTGCCAGCAGCCAAGGAAGGCGGCGGGGGACCTACGAGCAGTACGTC. This gives the protein CASSQGRRRGTYEQYV.

The CDR3 loop reads CASSVDLVGAGELFF. The CDR3 DNA sequence: TGTGCCAGCAGCGTAGACCTAGTGGGGGCCGGGGAGCTGTTTTTT. V usage is TRBV9 and J usage is TRBJ2-2; tentatively, D is TRBD1 or TRBD2 (5 bases each). This CDR3 comprises 15 residues. The germline V gene has CDR1 SGDLS and CDR2 YYNGEE. The ends were cut back, 0 bases at V and 6 bases at J, with 12 bases in the middle.

The CDR3 region is CASSFYEGNYGYTF. The CDR3, as DNA: TGTGCCAGCAGCTTTTACGAGGGGAACTATGGCTACACCTTC. J is TRBJ1-2 and V is TRBV7-2; D may be TRBD1 (5 bases). V lost 3 bases and J lost 2, with 10 bases in between. Germline CDR1 is SGHTA and CDR2 is FQGNSA. CDR3 size: 14 residues.

J is TRBJ2-3 and V is TRBV21-1. TRBV21-1 is marked as a pseudogene. The CDR3 covers 13 residues. CDR3 region: CASSKFRTDTQYF. CDR3 coding DNA: TGTGCCAGCAGCAAATTTCGCACAGATACGCAGTATTTT.

The CDR3 DNA is TGTGCCAGCTCACCATCAGGGGTCGATGGCTACACCTTC. It codes for CASSPSGVDGYTF. V gene TRBV18 combines with J gene TRBJ1-2; perhaps TRBD1 as D (6 bases). Germline CDR1 reads KGHSH; CDR2 reads LQKENI. The CDR3 is 13 amino acids. Trimming stripped 2 bases from V and 6 bases from J, with 10 bases between.

The chain is built from TRBV7-8 and TRBJ1-1, with a weak D call TRBD1 (5 bases). Germline-derived CDR1 and CDR2 are SGHVS and FQNEAQ. This CDR3 region has 17 residues. V lost 5 bases and J lost 2, with 21 bases in between. Here the CDR3 DNA reads TGTGCCAGCAGCCCAATGGGACCGAAGAAGCTAAACACTGAAGCTTTCTTT. It codes for CASSPMGPKKLNTEAFF.

The chain is built from TRBV30 and TRBJ2-3, with no clear D. The CDR3 spans 12 residues. Trimming cost V 5 bases and J 2 bases, with 8 bases left between them. Germline V CDR1 and CDR2: GTSNPN, SVGIG (reference sequence). CDR3 loop: CAWGLNTDTQYF. CDR3 nucleotide sequence: TGTGCCTGGGGGTTAAACACAGATACGCAGTATTTT.

The chain uses TRBV25-1 and TRBJ2-1; 10 positions match TRBD1. The CDR3 consists of 17 residues. Germline CDR1 MGHDK, CDR2 SYGVNS. The V and J ends lost 1 base and 1 base, in that order; junction bases with no gene match: 4. The CDR3 DNA reads as TGTGCCAGCAGTGAATCCCCGGGACAGGGGTCCTACAATGAGCAGTTCTTC. Its protein product is CASSESPGQGSYNEQFF.

The chain links TRBV5-1 to TRBJ1-1, with D possibly being TRBD1 (5 bases). Germline CDR1 reads SGHRS; CDR2 reads YFSETQ. The CDR3 is 14 amino acids. V lost 2 bases and J lost 4, with 12 bases in between. CDR3 bases: TGCGCCAGCAGCTTTCAGGGAGTAGTCACTGAAGCTTTCTTT. Protein product: CASSFQGVVTEAFF.

CDR3 amino acids: CASSSPDGPQQYV. CDR3 DNA sequence: TGTGCCAGCAGTTCGCCGGACGGGCCTCAGCAGTACGTC. The chain joins TRBV12-3 or TRBV12-4 to TRBJ2-7, with D unresolved. This CDR3 contains 13 residues. V lost 4 bases, J lost 8 bases, and 15 bases lay in between.

V is TRBV10-3 and J is TRBJ2-3, with 11 bases lining up with TRBD2. Germline-derived CDR1 and CDR2 are ENHRY and SYGVKD. With V trimmed by 0 bases and J by 6 bases, 5 bases remained unmatched. The CDR3 runs 16 residues. The CDR3 spells CAISESELAGVDTQYF. CDR3 DNA sequence: TGTGCCATCAGTGAGTCGGAACTAGCGGGAGTGGATACGCAGTATTTT.

This chain links TRBV6-5 with TRBJ1-1; the D is unclear. There are 14 residues in the CDR3. CDR1 is MNHEY, CDR2 SVGAGI, per germline. Trimming pared 0 bases from V and 5 bases from J, leaving 10 bases between. DNA for the CDR3: TGTGCCAGCAGTTACTCCCCACTTGGGACTGAAGCTTTCTTT. It yields the protein CASSYSPLGTEAFF.

V is TRBV29-1 and J is TRBJ2-3, with 9 bases aligning to TRBD2. The V and J ends lost 6 bases and 2 bases, in that order; junction bases with no gene match: 6. Per germline, CDR1 SQVTM and CDR2 ANQGSEA. The CDR3 totals 14 residues. The DNA for the CDR3 is TGCAGCGTAGTTAGCGGGGGACACACAGATACGCAGTATTTT. Its translation is CSVVSGGHTDTQYF.

CDR3 sequence: CASSTTGDAFF. The CDR3 DNA reads as TGTGCCAGCAGTACGACAGGGGACGCTTTCTTT. This sequence joins TRBV12-3 or TRBV12-4 and TRBJ1-1, with 8 bases aligning to TRBD1. After removal of 5 bases from V and 11 bases from J, the junction contained 4 bases not matched to a gene. The CDR3 contains 11 residues.

The chain couples TRBV2 to TRBJ1-1, with D possibly being TRBD1 (5 bases). CDR3 length: 17 residues. Trimming cost V 3 bases and J 10 bases, with 27 bases left between them. Germline loops: CDR1 SNHLY, CDR2 FYNNEI. The CDR3 is CASSEGTAAARLRLAFF. CDR3 DNA: TGTGCCAGCAGTGAGGGGACTGCGGCAGCCCGCCTACGGCTAGCTTTCTTT.

This clone was picked up one time. J is TRBJ1-1 and V is TRBV5-6, with D maybe TRBD1 (5 bases). The V end was cut by 5 bases, the J end by 5 bases, with 10 bases between. CDR1 SGHDT and CDR2 YYEEEE come from the germline V gene. This CDR3 spans 12 amino acids. The DNA of the CDR3 is TGTGCCAGCAGGCAGGGAGGGACTGAAGCTTTCTTT. Residues: CASRQGGTEAFF.

The genes are TRBV6-4 and TRBJ2-3; TRBD2 matches 8 bases. This CDR3 region has 17 residues. The V gene's germline CDR1 is MRHNA and CDR2 SNTAGT. Trimming at V came to 0 bases and at J to 2 bases, leaving 7 bases not matched to a gene. The CDR3 loop reads CASSDSLIAGITDTQYF. The CDR3 DNA reads as TGTGCCAGCAGTGACTCCCTCATAGCGGGGATCACAGATACGCAGTATTTT.

CDR3 sequence: CASSRDRAYGYTF. The CDR3 DNA follows: TGTGCCAGCAGTCGCGACAGGGCCTATGGCTACACCTTC. The V call is TRBV5-6, the J call TRBJ1-2; 7 nucleotides line up with TRBD1. The CDR3 is 13 residues long. Germline V gene sequence: CDR1 SGHDT, CDR2 YYEEEE. V shed 5 bases, J shed 4 bases, and the junction held 5 bases outside the gene matches.